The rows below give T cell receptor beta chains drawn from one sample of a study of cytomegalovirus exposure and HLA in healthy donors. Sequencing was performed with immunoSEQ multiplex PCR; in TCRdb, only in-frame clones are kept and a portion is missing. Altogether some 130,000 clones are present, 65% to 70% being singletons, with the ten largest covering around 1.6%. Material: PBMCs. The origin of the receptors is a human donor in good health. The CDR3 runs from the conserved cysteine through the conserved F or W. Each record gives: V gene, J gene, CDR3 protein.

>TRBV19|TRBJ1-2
CASGIRRRNYGYTF
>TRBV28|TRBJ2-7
CASSSRAELPSYEQYF
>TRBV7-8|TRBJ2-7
CASSLEGYGEQYF
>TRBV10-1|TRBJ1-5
CASSALGGGKKVNQPQHF
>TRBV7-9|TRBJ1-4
CASSLDRGQAAEKLFF
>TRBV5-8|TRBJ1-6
CASSLDPDRTVSPLHF
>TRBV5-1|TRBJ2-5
CASSLAARGQSYQETQYF
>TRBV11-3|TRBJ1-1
CASSPTTLGNTEAFF
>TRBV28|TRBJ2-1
CASTDAPGQVNNEQFF
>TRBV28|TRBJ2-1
CASSLRQGATLNEQFF
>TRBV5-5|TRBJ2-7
CASSLLARYEQYF
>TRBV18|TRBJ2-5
CASSPPGQGKVGETQYF
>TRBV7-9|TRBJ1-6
CASSPPLESSPLHF
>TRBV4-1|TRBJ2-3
CASGEGGSTDTQYF
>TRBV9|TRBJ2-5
CASSVGLAGGPGIGETQYF
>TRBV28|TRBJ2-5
CASSRETQYF
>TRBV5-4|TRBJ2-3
CASSFASGPTDTQYF
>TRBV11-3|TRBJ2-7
CASSLVEGPYEQYF
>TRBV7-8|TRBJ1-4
CASSLVSSSRGEKLFF
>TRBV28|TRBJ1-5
CASTDRGRNQPQHF
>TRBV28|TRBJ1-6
CASSIGGGNSPLHF
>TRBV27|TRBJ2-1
CASRTSGRFNEQFF
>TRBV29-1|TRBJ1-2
CSAMTDFYGYTF
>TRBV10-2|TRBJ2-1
CASSEPGQAYNEQFF
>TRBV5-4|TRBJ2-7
CASSLGGYRGHSYEQYF
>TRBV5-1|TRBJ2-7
CASKRGGTYEQYF
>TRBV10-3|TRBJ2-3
CAISGSGGQGTDTQYF
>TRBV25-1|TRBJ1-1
CAGSEDAGTGSESFF
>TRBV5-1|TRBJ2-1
CASSLQPGQYNEQFF
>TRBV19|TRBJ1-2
CASSLTRQGGLYGYTF
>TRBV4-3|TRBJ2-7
CASSQDLLNTRTEFYEQYF
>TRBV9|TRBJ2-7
CASSVKPFSYEQYF
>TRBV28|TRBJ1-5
CASGQIGISNQPQHF
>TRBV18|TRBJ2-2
CASSPQGGGTGELFF
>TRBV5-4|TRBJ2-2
CASSLSGRQTGELFF
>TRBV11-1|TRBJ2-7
CASSLRGRGHEQYF
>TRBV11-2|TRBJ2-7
CASSPSSSYEQYF
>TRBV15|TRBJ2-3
CATTPLARDTQYF
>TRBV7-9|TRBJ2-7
CASSFMTGAEQYF
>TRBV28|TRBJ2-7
CASSPPGLAVYEQYF